Listed below are T cell receptor beta chains from one sample, sequenced in a study of blood T cells in healthy people across ages. TCRdb reanalysed the 5' RACE reads using MiXCR and keeps one entry per CDR3 protein. The data show 910,000 or so distinct CDR3 sequences, roughly 51% seen once. The material sequenced was blood. The receptors stem from a woman aged 60-75 years in good health. Both conserved end residues are part of each CDR3. D genes are given only for firm matches. Clone size is stated in some rows and not others, as once, few, many or a class when expanded.

j_gene | v_gene | d_gene | abundance | CDR3nt | CDR3aa
TRBJ2-7 | TRBV4-2 | TRBD1 | many | TGTGCCAGCAGCCTGGGACAGGGGGCTTCCTACGAGCAGTACTTC | CASSLGQGASYEQYF
TRBJ1-4 | TRBV5-1 | . | few | TGCGCCAGCAGCTTACAACCCACCGCAACTAATGAAAAACTGTTTTTT | CASSLQPTATNEKLFF
TRBJ2-3 | TRBV3-1 | . | . | TGTGCCAGCAGCCAACAGAGGACAGCGGATACGCAGTATTTT | CASSQQRTADTQYF
TRBJ2-5 | TRBV5-6 | TRBD1 | few | TGTGCCAGCAGATTGGACAGGGGATGGGGCCAAGAGACCCAGTACTTC | CASRLDRGWGQETQYF
TRBJ1-1 | TRBV20-1 | . | few | TGCAGTGCTAGAGCCAACACTGAAGCTTTCTTT | CSARANTEAFF
TRBJ2-2 | TRBV6-1 | TRBD1 | . | TGTGCCAGCAGTGATACCCGGGGACAGGGGGGGATCGGGGAGCTGTTTTTT | CASSDTRGQGGIGELFF
TRBJ2-7 | TRBV11-2 | TRBD2 | few | TGTGCCAGCAGCTTAAGCGGGAGGGCCATCACCGAGCAGTACTTC | CASSLSGRAITEQYF
TRBJ2-3 | TRBV4-2 | . | . | TGTGCCAGCAGCCGGTTAGAGGGGGGCACATCATCCACAGATACGCAGTATTTT | CASSRLEGGTSSTDTQYF
TRBJ2-5 | TRBV6-1 | TRBD2 | few | TGTGCCAGCACGCGGGGACTAGCGGGAGAGACCCAGTACTTC | CASTRGLAGETQYF
TRBJ2-5 | TRBV10-3 | TRBD1 | . | TGTGCCATCAGTCCGGGACAGGGGGCTGGCGAGACCCAGTACTTC | CAISPGQGAGETQYF
TRBJ2-1 | TRBV5-1 | TRBD1 | few | TGCGCCAGCAGGCTAACAGGGGTTGTGTACAATGAGCAGTTCTTC | CASRLTGVVYNEQFF